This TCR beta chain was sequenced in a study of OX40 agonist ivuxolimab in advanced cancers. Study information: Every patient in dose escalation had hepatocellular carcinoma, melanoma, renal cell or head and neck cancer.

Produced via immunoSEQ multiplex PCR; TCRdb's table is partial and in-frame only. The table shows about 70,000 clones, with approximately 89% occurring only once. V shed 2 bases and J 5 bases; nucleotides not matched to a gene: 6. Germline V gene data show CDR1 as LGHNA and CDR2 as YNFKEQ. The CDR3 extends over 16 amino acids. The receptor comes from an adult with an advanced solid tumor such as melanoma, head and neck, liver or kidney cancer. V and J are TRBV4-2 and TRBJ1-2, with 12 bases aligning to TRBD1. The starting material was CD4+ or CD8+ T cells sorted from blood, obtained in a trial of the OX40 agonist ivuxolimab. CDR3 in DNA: TGTGCCAGCAGCCAATCACCGGGACAGGGGGCGTATGGCTACACCTTC. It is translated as CASSQSPGQGAYGYTF.